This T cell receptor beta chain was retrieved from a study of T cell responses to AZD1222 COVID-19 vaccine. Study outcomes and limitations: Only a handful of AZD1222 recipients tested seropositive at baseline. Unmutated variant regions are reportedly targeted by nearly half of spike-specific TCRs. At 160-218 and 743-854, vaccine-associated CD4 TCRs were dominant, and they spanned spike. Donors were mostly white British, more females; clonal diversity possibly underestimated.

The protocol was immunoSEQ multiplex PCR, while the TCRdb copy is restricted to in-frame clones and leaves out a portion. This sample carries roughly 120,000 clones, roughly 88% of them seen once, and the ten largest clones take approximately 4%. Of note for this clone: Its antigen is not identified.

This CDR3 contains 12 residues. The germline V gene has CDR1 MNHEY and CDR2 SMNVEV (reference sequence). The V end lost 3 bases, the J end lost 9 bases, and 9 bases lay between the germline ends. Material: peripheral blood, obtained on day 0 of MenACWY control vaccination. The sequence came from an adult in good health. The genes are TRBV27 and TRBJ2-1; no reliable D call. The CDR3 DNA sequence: TGTGCCAGCAGTTTCCCCGCCAGTGAGCAGTTCTTC. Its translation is CASSFPASEQFF.